The table lists the clone carrying this T cell receptor (beta chain) with many counts. Stated time point: newly diagnosed GD, antithyroid drugs for less than 3 months. Generation of the TCR library employed RNA extracted from PBMCs. It was by American Thyroid Association guidelines that Graves' disease was diagnosed. Patient provenance is recorded as an endocrinology department in Xi'an, China. These data belong to a study of regulatory T cells in long-lasting Graves disease. CDR3 length equals 16 residues. Trimming stripped 2 bases from V and 8 bases from J, with 19 bases between. CDR3 regions were amplified by Arm-PCR using iRepertoire HTBI primers to build TCR beta libraries. MiXCR, applied by TCRdb to the multiplex PCR reads, yields one record per CDR3 protein. Of some 340,000 distinct CDR3 sequences listed, approximately 10% are singletons. These data were also reused for a study on T cells in Graves' hyperthyroidism and ophthalmopathy.

The clonotype was recovered from a woman aged 18 to 35 with Graves disease. This material consisted of peripheral blood mononuclear cells (PBMCs), taken at new diagnosis, from a patient treated with antithyroid drugs. The chain combines TRBV12-3 or TRBV12-4 with TRBJ2-4; D might be TRBD1 (9 bases). As DNA, the CDR3 is TGTGCCAGCAGTTTACGGGGGGGACAGGGTGGACACATTCAGTACTTC. Amino acid sequence: CASSLRGGQGGHIQYF.